Each of the 28 T cell receptor beta chains below was sequenced from the same sample in a study of cytomegalovirus exposure and HLA in healthy donors. Primers included in the PCR were 60 Vbeta and 13 Jbeta primers. Here immunoSEQ multiplex PCR was the method, and the copy in TCRdb shows in-frame clones only, minus some. The sample shows 150,000 to 200,000 clones, roughly three quarters of them seen only once. What was sequenced was PBMCs. The source is a male donor in good health and CMV-seronegative.

The J gene is TRBJ2-7, the V gene TRBV20-1; a possible D gene is TRBD2 (5 bases). This CDR3 has 11 amino acids. Looked up from germline, CDR1 is DFQATT and CDR2 is SNEGSKA (reference sequence). V was pared by 5 bases and J by 4 bases, with 9 bases between. This CDR3 is CSALRAYEQYF. CDR3 bases: TGCAGTGCTTTGAGGGCTTACGAGCAGTACTTC.

The chain joins TRBV23-1 to TRBJ2-1; D possibly corresponds to TRBD1 (6 bases). TRBV23-1 is flagged as an ORF with uncertain function. V was pared by 0 bases and J by 10 bases, with 28 bases between. This CDR3 has 19 residues. The CDR3 spells CASSQSGGLRTVDYWEQFF. The CDR3 DNA sequence: TGCGCCAGCAGTCAATCGGGTGGGTTGCGGACAGTCGATTACTGGGAGCAGTTCTTC.

J is TRBJ2-1 and V is TRBV2, with TRBD2 identical over 9 bases. Germline CDR1 reads SNHLY; CDR2 reads FYNNEI. The CDR3 is 14 amino acids. V was pared by 5 bases and J by 3 bases, with 2 bases of the junction left unmatched. The CDR3 sequence: CASSRSGSYNEQFF. The CDR3 bases are TGTGCCAGCAGTCGTAGCGGGAGCTACAATGAGCAGTTCTTC.

The chain couples TRBV19 to TRBJ2-7, with 9 bases aligning to TRBD1. Looked up from germline, CDR1 is LNHDA and CDR2 is SQIVND (reference sequence). This CDR3 contains 14 residues. The ends lost 7 bases at V and 6 bases at J; junction bases unmatched: 10. DNA of the CDR3: TGTGCCAGTAAGGCCCGGGACAGGGCCGCCGAGCAGTACTTC. Translated, it gives CASKARDRAAEQYF. The full variable domain, in which reference TRBV19 and TRBJ2-7 provide the parts outside the CDR3, is DGGITQSPKYLFRKEGQNVTLSCEQNLNHDAMYWYRQDPGQGLRLIYYSQIVNDFQKGDIAEGYSVSREKKESFPLTVTSAQKNPTAFYLCASKARDRAAEQYFGPGTRLTVT.

The chain couples TRBV4-3 to TRBJ2-1; a possible D gene is TRBD2 (6 bases). The CDR3 is 15 amino acids. Germline V gene sequence: CDR1 LGHNA, CDR2 YSLEER. V gave up 5 bases and J gave up 0 bases, with 11 bases separating them. The CDR3 bases are TGCGCCAGCAGCGATGGAGGGAGCTCCTACAATGAGCAGTTCTTC. Residues: CASSDGGSSYNEQFF.

The chain couples TRBV2 to TRBJ1-3, with D perhaps TRBD1 (5 bases). With 8 bases removed from V and 0 bases from J, the gap between germline ends came to 8 bases. Germline CDR1 reads SNHLY; CDR2 reads FYNNEI. CDR3 length: 13 residues. CDR3 sequence: CASGGTSGNTIYF. The CDR3 nucleotides are TGTGCCAGCGGCGGGACCTCTGGAAACACCATATATTTT.

This clone was seen just once. V usage is TRBV7-8 and J usage is TRBJ1-5; 8 nucleotides agree with TRBD1. The CDR3 consists of 15 residues. Germline CDR1 reads SGHVS; CDR2 reads FQNEAQ. Trimming removed 4 bases from V and 11 bases from J; junction bases left unmatched: 13. The CDR3 sequence is CASSSAGQGAETQHF. CDR3 bases: TGTGCCAGCAGCTCGGCGGGGCAGGGGGCTGAAACCCAGCATTTT.

The chain is built from TRBV6-1 and TRBJ2-5; possibly TRBD2 for D (5 bases). Between the trimmed V and J ends, which lost 1 base and 5 bases, there was a span of 17 bases. Germline lookup yields CDR1 MNHNS and CDR2 SASEGT. CDR3 length: 16 amino acids. The DNA for the CDR3 is TGTGCCAGCAGTGAAGACTTCGGACCCAGAGGGGAGACCCAGTACTTC. Protein sequence: CASSEDFGPRGETQYF.

As regards this clone: Other DNA sequences in the same sample also yield this CDR3. The chain carries TRBV29-1 and TRBJ1-1, with a weak D call TRBD1 (5 bases). Germline V gene lookup returns CDR1 SQVTM and CDR2 ANQGSEA. V lost 4 bases and J lost 1, with 7 bases in between. The CDR3 loop spans 12 amino acids. CDR3: CSVGGGNTEAFF. The CDR3 nucleotides read TGCAGCGTTGGCGGGGGGAACACTGAAGCTTTCTTT.

This clone appeared a few times. The V gene is TRBV6-6, the J gene TRBJ2-4; tentatively, D is TRBD2 (6 bases). Trimming shortened V by 4 bases and J by 6 bases, and 19 bases separated the two germline ends. The CDR3 spans 16 residues. Germline values: CDR1 MNHNY, CDR2 SVGAGI (reference sequence). The CDR3 reads CASSSAGGSRSNIQYF. CDR3 nucleotides: TGTGCCAGCAGTTCCGCTGGGGGGAGTCGGTCAAACATTCAGTACTTC.

CDR3 amino acids: CASSRGDVVGAYTF. CDR3 bases: TGCGCCAGCAGCCGGGGGGACGTCGTCGGTGCCTACACCTTC. The V and J genes are TRBV4-3 and TRBJ1-2, with D perhaps matching TRBD1 (5 bases). Trimming shortened V by 4 bases and J by 10 bases, and 19 bases separated the two germline ends. The CDR3 sequence is 14 residues long. Germline CDR1 LGHNA, CDR2 YSLEER.

This clone was detected a few times. The V and J genes are TRBV28 and TRBJ2-7; 9 nucleotides line up with TRBD1. V was clipped by 5 bases and J by 2 bases; unmatched bases: 7. The CDR3 is 15 amino acids. Per germline, CDR1 MDHEN and CDR2 SYDVKM. The CDR3 region has the DNA TGTGCCAGCAGTCTCCCGACAGGGGGTCCCTACGAGCAGTACTTC. Protein product: CASSLPTGGPYEQYF.

This rearrangement joins TRBV28 to TRBJ1-2; D remains unclear. The CDR3 has 15 amino acids. V shed 4 bases and J shed 4 bases, with 16 bases lying between them. The germline CDR1 and CDR2 sequences are MDHEN and SYDVKM. CDR3 sequence (DNA): TGTGCCAGCAGTTCACAGTATGAGGGAGGCTATGGCTACACCTTC. This gives the protein CASSSQYEGGYGYTF.

V is TRBV9 and J is TRBJ2-2, with TRBD2 matching over 12 bases. Germline CDR1 is SGDLS and CDR2 is YYNGEE. The trim removed 0 bases at V and 3 bases at J, leaving 6 bases unmatched. This CDR3 contains 18 residues. CDR3 protein: CASSVDLAGGHHTGELFF. The CDR3, as DNA: TGTGCCAGCAGCGTAGACCTAGCGGGGGGGCACCACACCGGGGAGCTGTTTTTT.

This clone turned up a few times. The chain is built from TRBV7-3 and TRBJ2-3; 10 bases are shared with TRBD2. This CDR3 has 16 residues. Germline V lookup: CDR1 SGHTA, CDR2 FQGTGA. With V trimmed by 2 bases and J by 4 bases, 6 bases remained unmatched. The CDR3 region is CASSLGVAGGADTQYF. In DNA, the CDR3 is TGTGCCAGCAGCTTAGGAGTAGCGGGGGGCGCAGATACGCAGTATTTT. The complete variable domain, with remaining parts taken from reference TRBV7-3 and TRBJ2-3, reads GAGVSQTPSNKVTEKGKYVELRCDPISGHTALYWYRQSLGQGPEFLIYFQGTGAADDSGLPNDRFFAVRPEGSVSTLKIQRTERGDSAVYLCASSLGVAGGADTQYFGPGTRLTVL.

The chain recombines TRBV10-3 with TRBJ2-7; TRBD2 might be the D (5 bases). This CDR3 has 15 amino acids. Trimming pared 4 bases from V and 2 bases from J, leaving 15 bases between. The V gene's germline CDR1 is ENHRY and CDR2 SYGVKD. Here the CDR3 reads CAISASGSQAYEQYF. The DNA of the CDR3 is TGTGCCATCAGTGCCTCGGGGAGCCAAGCCTACGAGCAGTACTTC.

This sequence joins TRBV9 and TRBJ2-5, with TRBD2 matching over 11 bases. CDR1 is SGDLS and CDR2 is YYNGEE in the germline V gene. The CDR3 is made up of 17 amino acids. V lost 3 bases to trimming and J lost 5 bases; unmatched junction nucleotides: 12. CDR3 nucleotide sequence: TGTGCCAGCAGCGCCACTTATCTAGCGGGAGGAGGGGAGACCCAGTACTTC. It is translated as CASSATYLAGGGETQYF.

On this clone: The junction differs from germline at one of its ends, possibly a read error. The chain combines TRBV7-9 with TRBJ1-2, with 12 bases lining up with TRBD1. The CDR3 is 14 residues long. In germline, CDR1 is SEHNR, CDR2 FQNEAQ (reference sequence). The CDR3 reads CSSSVGQGARGYTF. CDR3 bases: TGTTCCAGCAGCGTGGGACAGGGGGCGCGGGGCTACACCTTC.

The chain carries TRBV7-9 and TRBJ2-2, with TRBD2 identical over 13 bases. This CDR3 comprises 18 residues. Trimming took 5 bases from V and 4 from J; bases not matched to a gene: 10. Germline V CDR1 and CDR2: SEHNR, FQNEAQ (reference sequence). The CDR3 here is CASSLRLAGGRPTGELFF. The CDR3 DNA reads as TGTGCCAGCAGCCTACGACTAGCGGGGGGCCGACCCACCGGGGAGCTGTTTTTT.

Comment on this clone: The identical CDR3 is also encoded by other nucleotide sequences in the sample. The J gene is TRBJ2-7, the V gene TRBV5-6; 10 bases line up with TRBD2. V dropped 1 base and J dropped 6; count of bases not matched to a gene: 4. This CDR3 contains 14 residues. Germline CDR1 and CDR2: SGHDT and YYEEEE. CDR3 DNA: TGTGCCAGCAGCTTGTCTAGCGGGAGCTTCGAGCAGTACTTC. Amino acid sequence: CASSLSSGSFEQYF.

This chain joins TRBV9 and TRBJ2-1, with 13 bases fitting TRBD2. Germline-derived CDR1 and CDR2 are SGDLS and YYNGEE. The CDR3 contains 17 residues. The ends lost 3 bases at V and 1 base at J; junction bases unmatched: 4. CDR3 residues: CASSGGLAGISYNEQFF. The DNA of the CDR3 is TGTGCCAGCAGCGGGGGACTAGCGGGGATTTCCTACAATGAGCAGTTCTTC.

The V and J genes are TRBV7-3 and TRBJ2-5; 7 positions match TRBD1. Matching the DNA end better, TRBJ2-7 makes the J call doubtful. Per the germline V gene, CDR1 is SGHTA and CDR2 is FQGTGA. CDR3 length equals 14 residues. CDR3 sequence (DNA): TGTGCCAGCAGCCCACAGGGGAACTCCTACGAGCAGTACTTC. As protein: CASSPQGNSYEQYF.

The V and J genes are TRBV30 and TRBJ2-1; 11 bases are a match to TRBD2. The J segment lost 8 bases and the V segment lost 3 bases, leaving 3 bases of the junction unmatched. Germline CDR1 is GTSNPN and CDR2 is SVGIG (reference sequence). The CDR3 runs to 13 residues. The CDR3 nucleotides are TGTGCCTGGAGGACTAGCGGGATCCATGAGCAGTTCTTC. Protein: CAWRTSGIHEQFF.

The chain combines TRBV7-3 with TRBJ1-1; possibly TRBD1 for D (5 bases). Germline-derived CDR1 and CDR2 are SGHTA and FQGTGA. The CDR3 length is 13 residues. With 5 bases removed from V and 8 bases from J, the gap between germline ends came to 15 bases. CDR3 sequence: CASSLPGTTEAFF. Here the CDR3 DNA reads TGTGCCAGCAGCCTACCGGGGACTACGGAAGCTTTCTTT.

The genes are TRBV29-1 and TRBJ1-1; 7 nucleotides match TRBD1. Germline V gene lookup returns CDR1 SQVTM and CDR2 ANQGSEA. Trimming at V came to 3 bases and at J to 6 bases, leaving 7 bases not matched to a gene. The CDR3 totals 13 residues. CDR3 DNA sequence: TGCAGCGTTGAGACAGGGTGGGGCGCTGAAGCTTTCTTT. Its protein is CSVETGWGAEAFF. Full variable domain (rest looked up from reference TRBV29-1 and TRBJ1-1): SAVISQKPSRDICQRGTSLTIQCQVDSQVTMMFWYRQQPGQSLTLIATANQGSEATYESGFVIDKFPISRPNLTFSTLTVSNMSPEDSSIYLCSVETGWGAEAFFGQGTRLTVV.

This clone was found once. This chain joins TRBV29-1 and TRBJ2-3; D might be TRBD1 (6 bases). This CDR3 contains 12 residues. Per germline, CDR1 SQVTM and CDR2 ANQGSEA. Trimming took off 2 bases at V and 4 bases at J, with 7 bases between the two ends. CDR3 region: CSVERGSDTQYF. The CDR3 coding sequence is TGCAGCGTTGAAAGGGGGTCAGATACGCAGTATTTT.

The CDR3 nucleotides read TGTGCCAGCTCACCTGGTAGGACAGTTAGCACTGAAGCTTTCTTT. Translation gives CASSPGRTVSTEAFF. The chain carries TRBV18 and TRBJ1-1; D might be TRBD1 (6 bases). The V gene's germline CDR1 is KGHSH and CDR2 LQKENI. The CDR3 is 15 amino acids. V dropped 3 bases and J dropped 4 bases, with 15 bases sitting between them. Full variable domain (rest looked up from reference TRBV18 and TRBJ1-1): NAGVMQNPRHLVRRRGQEARLRCSPMKGHSHVYWYRQLPEEGLKFMVYLQKENIIDESGMPKERFSAEFPKEGPSILRIQQVVRGDSAAYFCASSPGRTVSTEAFFGQGTRLTVV.

The chain carries TRBV10-3 and TRBJ1-1; TRBD1 matches 11 bases. The CDR3 is 14 residues long. The germline V gene has CDR1 ENHRY and CDR2 SYGVKD. With 2 bases clipped from V and 4 bases from J, the junction kept 0 bases outside the gene matches. The chain's CDR3 is CAISEGTGGTEAFF. In DNA, the CDR3 is TGTGCCATCAGTGAGGGGACAGGGGGCACTGAAGCTTTCTTT.